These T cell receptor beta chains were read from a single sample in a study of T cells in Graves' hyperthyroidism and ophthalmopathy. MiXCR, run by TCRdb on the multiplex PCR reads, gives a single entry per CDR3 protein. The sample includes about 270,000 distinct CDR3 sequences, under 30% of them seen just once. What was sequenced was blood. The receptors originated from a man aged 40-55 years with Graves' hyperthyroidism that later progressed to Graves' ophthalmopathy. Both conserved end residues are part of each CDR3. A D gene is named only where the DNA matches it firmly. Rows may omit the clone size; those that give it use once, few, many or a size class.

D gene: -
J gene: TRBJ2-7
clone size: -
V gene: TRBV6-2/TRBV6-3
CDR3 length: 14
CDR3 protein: CASSSTREMNEQYF
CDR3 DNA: TGTGCCAGCAGTTCCACCAGGGAGATGAACGAGCAGTACTTC

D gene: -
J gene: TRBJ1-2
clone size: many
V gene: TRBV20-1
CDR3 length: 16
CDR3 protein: CSASQPGTPRDYGYTF
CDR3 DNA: TGCAGTGCTAGCCAACCAGGGACGCCCCGGGACTATGGCTACACCTTC

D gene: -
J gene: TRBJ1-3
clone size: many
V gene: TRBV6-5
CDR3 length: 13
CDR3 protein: CASSYSTAGTIYF
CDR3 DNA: TGTGCCAGCAGTTACTCGACCGCGGGAACCATATATTTT

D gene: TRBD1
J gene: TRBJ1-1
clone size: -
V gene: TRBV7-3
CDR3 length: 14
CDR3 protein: CASSPGQVRSEAFF
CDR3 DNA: TGTGCCAGCAGCCCGGGACAGGTCAGGTCTGAAGCTTTCTTT

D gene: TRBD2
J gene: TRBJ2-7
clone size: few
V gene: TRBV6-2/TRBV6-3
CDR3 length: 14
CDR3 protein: CASSSTSGSSEQYF
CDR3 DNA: TGTGCCAGCAGTTCTACTAGCGGGAGTAGCGAGCAGTACTTC

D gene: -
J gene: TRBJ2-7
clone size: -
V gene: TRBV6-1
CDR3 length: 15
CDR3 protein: CASNSFDSLAYEQYF
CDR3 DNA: TGTGCCAGCAACTCTTTCGACAGCCTTGCCTACGAGCAGTACTTC

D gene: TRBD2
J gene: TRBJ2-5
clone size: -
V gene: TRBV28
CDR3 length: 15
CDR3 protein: CASNPIGLGGETQYF
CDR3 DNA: TGTGCCAGCAATCCAATCGGACTAGGCGGGGAGACCCAGTACTTC

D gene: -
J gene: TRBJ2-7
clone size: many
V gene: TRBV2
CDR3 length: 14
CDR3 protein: CASSVRLTPYEQYF
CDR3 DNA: TGTGCCAGCAGTGTGAGGCTAACCCCTTACGAGCAGTACTTC

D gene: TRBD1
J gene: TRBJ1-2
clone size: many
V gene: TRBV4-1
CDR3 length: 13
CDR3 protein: CASSQQGARGYTF
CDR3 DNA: TGCGCCAGCAGCCAACAGGGGGCGCGAGGCTACACCTTC

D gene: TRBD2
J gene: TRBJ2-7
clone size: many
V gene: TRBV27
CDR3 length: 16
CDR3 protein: CASSLTTSGRAYEQYF
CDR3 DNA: TGTGCCAGCAGTTTGACGACTAGCGGGAGGGCCTACGAGCAGTACTTC

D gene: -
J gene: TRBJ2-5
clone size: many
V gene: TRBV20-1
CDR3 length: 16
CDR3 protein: CSASDRNSGDGETQYF
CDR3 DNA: TGCAGTGCTAGCGACCGCAACTCGGGAGATGGAGAGACCCAGTACTTC

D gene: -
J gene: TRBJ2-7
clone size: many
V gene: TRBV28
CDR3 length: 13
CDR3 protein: CASFNRQSYEQYF
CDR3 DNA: TGTGCCAGCTTTAACCGACAGTCCTACGAGCAGTACTTC

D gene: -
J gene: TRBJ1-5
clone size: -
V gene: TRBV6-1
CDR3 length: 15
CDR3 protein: CASSEPGQLHQPQHF
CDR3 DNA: TGTGCCAGCAGTGAACCGGGGCAGCTCCATCAGCCCCAGCATTTT

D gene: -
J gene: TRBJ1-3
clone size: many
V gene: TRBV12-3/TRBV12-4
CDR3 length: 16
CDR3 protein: CASSLYRRYSGNTIYF
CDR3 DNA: TGTGCCAGCAGTTTATACCGGCGGTACTCTGGAAACACCATATATTTT

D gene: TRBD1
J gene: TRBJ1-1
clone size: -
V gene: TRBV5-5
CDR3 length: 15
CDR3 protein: CASSFPQGADTEAFF
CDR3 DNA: TGTGCCAGCAGCTTTCCCCAGGGGGCCGACACTGAAGCTTTCTTT

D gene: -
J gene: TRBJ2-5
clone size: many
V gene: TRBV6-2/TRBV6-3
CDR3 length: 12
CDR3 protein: CATGTRQETQYF
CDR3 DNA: TGTGCCACCGGGACCAGACAAGAGACCCAGTACTTC

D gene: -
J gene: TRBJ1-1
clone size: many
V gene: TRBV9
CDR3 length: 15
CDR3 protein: CASSAGDQLNTEAFF
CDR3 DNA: TGTGCCAGCAGCGCCGGAGACCAATTGAACACTGAAGCTTTCTTT

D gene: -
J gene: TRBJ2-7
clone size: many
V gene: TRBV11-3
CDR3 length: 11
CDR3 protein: CASSESGEQYF
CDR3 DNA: TGTGCCAGCAGCGAAAGCGGTGAGCAGTACTTC

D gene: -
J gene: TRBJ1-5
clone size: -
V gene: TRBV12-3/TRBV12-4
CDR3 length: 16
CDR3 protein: CASNLSGRRNNQPQHF
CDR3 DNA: TGTGCCAGCAACCTCTCAGGGCGTCGGAACAATCAGCCCCAGCATTTT